The 7 T cell receptor beta chains below all came from one sample that was sequenced in a study. A single record per CDR3 protein comes from TCRdb applying MiXCR to the 5' RACE reads. The table records roughly 45,000 distinct CDR3 sequences, around 20% of them present only once. Treg sorting used a CD4+CD25+CD127-/low gate. The sample was Tregs sorted from blood. Every receptor here comes from a female donor with breast cancer.

The chain combines TRBV2 with TRBJ2-3; tentatively, D is TRBD2 (5 bases). Trimming removed 8 bases from V and 0 bases from J, with 18 bases in between. CDR3 length: 16 amino acids. Germline V gene data show CDR1 as SNHLY and CDR2 as FYNNEI. Here the CDR3 DNA reads TGTGCCAGCCAAAACCCCAGCCAGCGGAGCACAGATACGCAGTATTTT. It yields the protein CASQNPSQRSTDTQYF.

A remark on this clonotype: This could be a read error, since a much larger clone is one nucleotide away. The chain joins TRBV5-4 to TRBJ1-5; D ambiguous. This CDR3 spans 12 amino acids. Germline CDR1 and CDR2: SGHNT and YYREEE (reference sequence). The CDR3 DNA sequence: TGTGCCAGCAGCTTGGAGGATCAGCCCCGGCATTTT. This encodes CASSLEDQPRHF. Variable domain in full (rest from reference TRBV5-4 and TRBJ1-5): ETGVTQSPTHLIKTRGQQVTLRCSSQSGHNTVSWYQQALGQGPQFIFQYYREEENGRGNFPPRFSGLQFPNYSSELNVNALELDDSALYLCASSLEDQPRHFGDGTRLSIL.

As for this clonotype: This may come from a read error, since a much larger clone is one base off. This chain joins TRBV4-1 and TRBJ1-1; D is perhaps TRBD1 (5 bases). The germline V gene has CDR1 MGHRA and CDR2 YSYEKL. The CDR3 is made up of 16 amino acids. The V end was cut by 1 base, the J end by 0 bases, with 12 bases between. The CDR3 loop is CASSQVRGGVNTEAFF. The CDR3 DNA sequence: TGCGCCAGCAGCCAAGTTCGGGGCGGGGTGAACACTGAAGCTTTCTTT.

As to this clonotype: A read error may explain this, as a much larger clone is one base away. The chain is built from TRBV20-1 and TRBJ2-2, with TRBD1 matching over 8 bases. Germline CDR1 is DFQATT and CDR2 is SNEGSKA (reference sequence). The CDR3 is made up of 15 amino acids. CDR3 amino acids: CGARDRTAGTGELFF. For the CDR3, the DNA is TGCGGTGCTAGGGACAGGACTGCCGGCACCGGGGAGCTGTTTTTT.

This clonotype was recorded a few times. This chain links TRBV6-1 with TRBJ1-5; D is unclear. V shed 6 bases and J shed 5 bases, with 14 bases lying between them. CDR1 is MNHNS, CDR2 SASEGT, per germline. This CDR3 is 14 amino acids long. CDR3 sequence reads: CASSYEVGDQPQHF. In nucleotides, the CDR3 is TGTGCCAGCAGCTATGAGGTGGGTGATCAGCCCCAGCATTTT.

This clonotype appeared many times. The V and J genes are TRBV7-6 and TRBJ1-2; 10 nucleotides agree with TRBD1. V was pared by 5 bases and J by 5 bases, with 5 bases of the junction left unmatched. CDR1 is SGHVS and CDR2 is FNYEAQ in the germline V gene. This CDR3 region has 14 residues. The CDR3 bases are TGTGCCAGCAGCCCCGGGACAGGGGTTTATGGCTACACCTTC. Amino acids: CASSPGTGVYGYTF.

This clonotype was picked up a small number of times. The chain links TRBV27 to TRBJ2-7; D call uncertain. This CDR3 is built from 14 residues. V was clipped by 4 bases and J by 5 bases, with 15 bases between them. Germline CDR1 is MNHEY and CDR2 is SMNVEV (reference sequence). The CDR3 protein is CASSSSPTTHEQYF. CDR3 nucleotide sequence: TGTGCCAGCAGTTCCTCGCCGACCACCCACGAGCAGTACTTC.